These T cell receptor beta chains were read from a single sample in a study of T-cell memory formation after mild COVID-19. TCRdb analysed the 5' RACE reads with MiXCR anew, one entry per CDR3 protein. The sample lists around 390,000 distinct CDR3 sequences, 16% occurring once. Sequenced sample: PBMCs or a T cell subset sorted from them (not recorded which). Receptors originate from a man aged 18-30 years who had mild COVID-19 (a few samples of this study predate the infection). Cell type and time point are not known. The CDR3 runs from the conserved cysteine through the conserved F or W. The order of the fields is clone size, V gene, J gene, D gene, CDR3 DNA, CDR3 protein. The D gene is left open where the match is weak. Clone sizes are given selectively: once, few, many, or a class where the clone is expanded.

.	TRBV11-2	TRBJ2-5	.	TGTGCCAGCAGCCCCCATGACGGGTTAGAGACCCAGTACTTC	CASSPHDGLETQYF
.	TRBV6-5	TRBJ1-1	.	TGTGCCAGCAGTTACTCAAGTCTACTGAACACTGAAGCTTTCTTT	CASSYSSLLNTEAFF
.	TRBV6-5	TRBJ2-1	TRBD2	TGTGCCAGCAGAACCGGGCCTAGCGGGGGCGCGGGCTTGAGATACAATGAGCAGTTCTTC	CASRTGPSGGAGLRYNEQFF
.	TRBV5-6	TRBJ1-1	.	TGTGCCAGCAGCTTGAGGACCACAAGCAATCCGAACACTGAAGCTTTCTTT	CASSLRTTSNPNTEAFF
.	TRBV7-7	TRBJ2-2	.	TGTGCTAGCAGCCCAAATGCAATAGGAACCGGGGAGCTGTTTTTT	CASSPNAIGTGELFF
.	TRBV24-1	TRBJ1-6	.	TGTGCCACTGTGGGGGGGACGGAGAATTCACCCCTCCACTTT	CATVGGTENSPLHF
.	TRBV7-2	TRBJ1-1	.	TGTGCCAGCAGCTCCGCATCAGCGGACACTGAAGCTTTCTTT	CASSSASADTEAFF
once	TRBV4-3	TRBJ2-1	.	TGCGCCAGCAGCCAAGATCGGGTCCCAGGGGGGGATGAGCAGTTCTTC	CASSQDRVPGGDEQFF
few	TRBV10-2	TRBJ2-1	TRBD2	TGCGCCAGCAGTGAAGGCCCCAGCGGGGGTTCCTACAATGAGCAGTTCTTC	CASSEGPSGGSYNEQFF
few	TRBV5-4	TRBJ2-1	.	TGTGCCAGCAGCTTGGCGGGGTCCCTTTACAATGAGCAGTTCTTC	CASSLAGSLYNEQFF
.	TRBV4-2	TRBJ1-5	.	TGTGCCAGCAGCCAAGATTGGATAGGGGGTGAGGACAATCAGCCCCAGCATTTT	CASSQDWIGGEDNQPQHF
.	TRBV24-1	TRBJ2-1	.	TGTGCCACCAGTGAGCCGGACTACCCAAATGAGCAGTTCTTC	CATSEPDYPNEQFF
many	TRBV7-9	TRBJ2-3	.	TGTGCCAGCAGCTACATAGATACGCAGTATTTT	CASSYIDTQYF
.	TRBV3-1	TRBJ1-4	.	TGTGCCAGCAGCCAAAGCGGTAAACTGTTTTTT	CASSQSGKLFF
many	TRBV5-1	TRBJ1-6	TRBD1	TGCGCCAGCAGCGACCGAACAGGGGGCGTTTCACCCCTCCACTTT	CASSDRTGGVSPLHF
.	TRBV11-2	TRBJ1-3	.	TGTGCCAGCAGCCCAGGGATTGGAACCTTTAGCTCTGGAAACACCATATATTTT	CASSPGIGTFSSGNTIYF
.	TRBV5-1	TRBJ2-7	.	TGCGCCAGCAGAGGAGATACTACGGAAGTCAAGCAGTACTTC	CASRGDTTEVKQYF
.	TRBV3-1	TRBJ2-5	.	TGTGCCAGCAGCCAAATTGGCGGAGCCCAAGAGACCCAGTACTTC	CASSQIGGAQETQYF
.	TRBV15	TRBJ1-2	.	TGTGCCACCAGCAGAGAGACGGGATATGGCTACACCTTC	CATSRETGYGYTF
few	TRBV7-3	TRBJ1-1	.	TGTGCCAGCAGCTTAGGAGGCTTAAGAGAAGCTTTCTTT	CASSLGGLREAFF
many	TRBV20-1	TRBJ2-3	TRBD2	TGCAGTGCGAAGCCGGGAGGGGGCACAGATACGCAGTATTTT	CSAKPGGGTDTQYF
.	TRBV6-5	TRBJ2-1	TRBD2	TGTGCCAGCAGTTACGTAGCGGGGGGGGGCAATGAGCAGTTCTTC	CASSYVAGGGNEQFF
.	TRBV7-9	TRBJ1-6	.	TGTGCCAGCAGCCTGAACGACGGGAATTCACCCCTCCACTTT	CASSLNDGNSPLHF
many	TRBV7-2	TRBJ2-2	TRBD2	TGTGCCAGCAGCTTACGGTTCGGGGGGGTTCGCACCGGGGAGCTGTTTTTT	CASSLRFGGVRTGELFF
.	TRBV18	TRBJ2-6	.	TGTGCCAGCTCACCACGAGCTGGACTGATACTGTCTGGGGCCAACGTCCTGACTTTC	CASSPRAGLILSGANVLTF
many	TRBV7-2	TRBJ1-6	.	TGTGCCAGCAGCCCCGGTTGGGGATCACCCCTCCACTTT	CASSPGWGSPLHF
.	TRBV6-2/TRBV6-3	TRBJ2-7	.	TGTGCCAGCAGTTACTCGGACAGCATTTACGAGCAGTACTTC	CASSYSDSIYEQYF
.	TRBV5-1	TRBJ2-3	.	TGCGCCAGCAGCCCGTGGGTGGACAGCAGCACAGATACGCAGTATTTT	CASSPWVDSSTDTQYF
few	TRBV9	TRBJ2-5	.	TGTGCCAGCGGACGTGGCCAAGAGACCCAGTACTTC	CASGRGQETQYF
.	TRBV7-3	TRBJ2-5	TRBD2	TGTGCCAGCAGCTCCGCGACTAGCGGGGGTGCCGAGACCCAGTACTTC	CASSSATSGGAETQYF
few	TRBV7-2	TRBJ2-3	.	TGTGCCAGCAGCTTTTATAGGGAGGCAGATACGCAGTATTTT	CASSFYREADTQYF
.	TRBV20-1	TRBJ1-2	.	TGCAGTGCTAGAGGTCCCCCGAGGGGGGTGGCCTATGGCTACACCTTC	CSARGPPRGVAYGYTF
.	TRBV30	TRBJ1-3	.	TGTGCCTGGAGTCCGGGGTACGCTAACACCATATATTTT	CAWSPGYANTIYF
.	TRBV19	TRBJ1-1	TRBD1	TGTGCCAGTAGTATCGGCAGGGGGCCTGCTTTCTTT	CASSIGRGPAFF
.	TRBV5-1	TRBJ1-3	.	TGCGCCAGCAGCTTGGATTTGGGGACGAACACCATATATTTT	CASSLDLGTNTIYF
few	TRBV12-3/TRBV12-4	TRBJ1-2	TRBD1	TGTGCCAGCAGCGGACAGGATTATGGCTACACCTTC	CASSGQDYGYTF
many	TRBV27	TRBJ2-3	.	TGTGCCAGCAGTTTGTGGGGGCCAGATACGCAGTATTTT	CASSLWGPDTQYF
.	TRBV6-2/TRBV6-3	TRBJ2-7	TRBD1	TGTGCCAGCAGTTTGGGACAGGGGTTGTACGAGCAGTACTTC	CASSLGQGLYEQYF
.	TRBV5-1	TRBJ2-2	.	TGCGCCAGCAGCTTAGGGCCCCGGGTGAACACCGGGGAGCTGTTTTTT	CASSLGPRVNTGELFF
.	TRBV23-1	TRBJ2-1	.	TGCGCCAGCATAAGAACAACGACCACGAACAATGAGCAGTTCTTC	CASIRTTTTNNEQFF
many	TRBV12-3/TRBV12-4	TRBJ2-5	.	TGTGCCAGCAGGGACCAAGAGACCCAGTACTTC	CASRDQETQYF
.	TRBV29-1	TRBJ2-2	TRBD1	TGCAGCGCCGCTAGACAGGGGGCGAACACCGGGGAGCTGTTTTTT	CSAARQGANTGELFF
.	TRBV5-1	TRBJ1-2	TRBD1	TGCGCCAGCAGCGGAGGACAGGGGCTGGGGTATGGCTACACCTTC	CASSGGQGLGYGYTF
few	TRBV6-6	TRBJ2-7	TRBD1	TGTGCCAGCAGTTACTGGGACAGTGGGTACGAGCAGTACTTC	CASSYWDSGYEQYF
few	TRBV20-1	TRBJ2-5	.	TGCAGTGCCTCGGACTTAGTGTATGGAGGAGAGACCCAGTACTTC	CSASDLVYGGETQYF
many	TRBV12-3/TRBV12-4	TRBJ2-3	TRBD1	TGTGCCAGCAGTTTTCAGGGGGCAACAGATACGCAGTATTTT	CASSFQGATDTQYF
many	TRBV6-1	TRBJ1-1	TRBD1	TGTGCCAGCAGGGAGTTCACCACCGGGACAGCGAACACTGAAGCTTTCTTT	CASREFTTGTANTEAFF